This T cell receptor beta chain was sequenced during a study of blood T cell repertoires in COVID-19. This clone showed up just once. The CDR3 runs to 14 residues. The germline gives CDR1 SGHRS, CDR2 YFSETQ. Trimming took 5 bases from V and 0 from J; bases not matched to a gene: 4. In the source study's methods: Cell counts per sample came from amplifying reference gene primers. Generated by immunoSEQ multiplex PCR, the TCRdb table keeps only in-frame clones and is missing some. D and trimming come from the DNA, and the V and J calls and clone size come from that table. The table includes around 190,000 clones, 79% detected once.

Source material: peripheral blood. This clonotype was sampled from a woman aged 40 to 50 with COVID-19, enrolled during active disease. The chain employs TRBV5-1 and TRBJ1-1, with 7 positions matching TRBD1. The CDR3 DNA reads TGCGCCAGCAGAGAGACAGGGATGAACACTGAAGCTTTCTTT. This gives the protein CASRETGMNTEAFF.